Shown below are 7 T cell receptor beta chains from a single sample sequenced in a study of regulatory T cells in long-lasting Graves disease (dated by TCRdb to about 2021). Preparation of the library involved multiplex PCR. TCRdb shows the sequencer as Illumina HiSeq 4000. iRepertoire HTBI primers and Arm-PCR amplification of CDR3 regions were used to construct TCR beta libraries. TCRdb handled the public reads itself, with Q25 trimming in fastp and clone calling in MiXCR, and kept productive beta chains. Rows with one shared CDR3 protein collapse into an entry with the most common genes and DNA. The sample has about 440,000 distinct CDR3 sequences on record, just under 15% of them singletons. The ten largest make up around 17% of the sample. The time point label here, explained by the study, means: newly diagnosed GD, antithyroid drugs for less than 3 months. For both TCR sequencing and RNA sequencing, RNA was extracted from PBMCs in TRIzol.

These records were also assigned to another study, of T cells in Graves' hyperthyroidism and ophthalmopathy.

Sequences were derived from peripheral blood mononuclear cells (PBMCs), sampled at new diagnosis, from a patient treated with antithyroid drugs. These receptors originate from a woman aged 25 to 39 with Graves disease. Donor details come from another sample of the same person, matched by shared clones.

The sample holds many counts of this clonotype. The chain employs TRBV19 and TRBJ1-1; unclear D gene. Germline V gene lookup returns CDR1 LNHDA and CDR2 SQIVND (reference sequence). CDR3 length equals 13 residues. V was clipped by 5 bases and J by 4 bases, with 11 bases between them. Here the CDR3 DNA reads TGTGCCAGTAGTCTATCCGGGTTCACTGAAGCTTTCTTT. Translating it yields CASSLSGFTEAFF.

This clonotype was counted ten times or more. The chain joins TRBV20-1 to TRBJ2-7, with 7 positions matching TRBD1. The CDR3 spans 11 residues. Trimming removed 7 bases from V and 9 bases from J; junction bases left unmatched: 9. The V gene's germline CDR1 is DFQATT and CDR2 SNEGSKA (reference sequence). CDR3 region: CSVQGEKGQYF. The DNA of the CDR3 is TGCAGTGTCCAGGGGGAGAAGGGGCAGTACTTC.

The chain combines TRBV6-2 or TRBV6-3 with TRBJ2-2, with 16 nucleotides matching TRBD2. V gave up 1 base and J gave up 4 bases; unmatched junction bases: 3. The CDR3 loop spans 18 amino acids. CDR1 and CDR2 from the germline V gene are MNHEY and SVGEGT. The CDR3 DNA reads TGTGCCAGCAGTTACTGGGGACTAGCGGGAGGGCCCACCGGGGAGCTGTTTTTT. Its translation is CASSYWGLAGGPTGELFF.

The chain carries TRBV4-2 and TRBJ1-2; possible D gene TRBD1, 5 bases. Germline CDR1 reads LGHNA; CDR2 reads YNFKEQ. V lost 0 bases and J 3 bases, leaving 11 bases between the germline ends. The CDR3 has 15 amino acids. The CDR3, as DNA: TGTGCCAGCAGCCAAGAGGTAGGGGCGGACTATGGCTACACCTTC. It codes for CASSQEVGADYGYTF.

This clonotype was observed many times. The CDR3 DNA follows: TGTGCCAGCAGTTTAAACTTCCCTCCGGGACGGGACTATGGCTACACCTTC. Protein product: CASSLNFPPGRDYGYTF. This rearrangement joins TRBV27 to TRBJ1-2, with D possibly matching TRBD1 (5 bases). Trimming stripped 2 bases from V and 3 bases from J, with 19 bases between. CDR3 length: 17 residues. Germline assignment: CDR1 MNHEY and CDR2 SMNVEV (reference sequence).

This clonotype was recorded many times. The chain uses TRBV10-3 and TRBJ2-7; 7 nucleotides align to TRBD1. The CDR3 consists of 14 residues. V lost 7 bases and J lost 4; bases outside the gene matches: 10. CDR1 ENHRY and CDR2 SYGVKD come from the germline V gene. CDR3 nucleotides: TGTGCCATCACCCCCGGGACAGAACTTTACGAGCAGTACTTC. As protein: CAITPGTELYEQYF.

This clonotype was seen ten or more times. This rearrangement joins TRBV29-1 to TRBJ2-7; 8 nucleotides align to TRBD2. The CDR3 loop spans 16 amino acids. The trim removed 6 bases at V and 1 base at J, leaving 14 bases unmatched. Germline V gene sequence: CDR1 SQVTM, CDR2 ANQGSEA. The CDR3: CSVLGREGGKSYEQYF. CDR3 bases: TGCAGCGTACTCGGACGGGAGGGCGGAAAATCCTACGAGCAGTACTTC.